These T cell receptor beta chains were read from a single sample in a study of blood T cell repertoires in COVID-19. TCRdb's table, derived via immunoSEQ multiplex PCR, lists solely in-frame clones and lacks some. The sample contains more than 300,000 clones, over 75% of which appear only once. The specimen was peripheral blood. The source of these receptors is a woman under 40 with COVID-19, enrolled during active disease. Both conserved end residues are part of each CDR3.

>TRBJ2-3|TRBV3-1/TRBV3-2
CASSQRTSGSGADTQYF
>TRBJ2-7|TRBV5-1
CASSLGLAGGPSSYEQYF
>TRBJ1-2|TRBV11-2
CASSRDRGIYGYTF
>TRBJ2-7|TRBV7-3
CASSLRSGRDEQYF
>TRBJ2-7|TRBV5-8
CASSFTGQHSEQYF
>TRBJ2-1|TRBV5-1
CASSPLWSREQFF
>TRBJ2-3|TRBV28
CASSPLDRGLSDTQYF
>TRBJ2-7|TRBV3-1/TRBV3-2
CASSLGTSGAYEQYF
>TRBJ2-2|TRBV19
CASSIRGPGTGELFF
>TRBJ2-3|TRBV6-1
CASSEIAAPRTDTQYF
>TRBJ1-5|TRBV14
CASSLGGASQPQHF
>TRBJ1-1|TRBV5-1
CASSIGKAGGLAFF
>TRBJ2-2|TRBV7-3
CASSSPGTGELFF
>TRBJ2-3|TRBV4-1
CASSQDRVGTDTQYF
>TRBJ2-7|TRBV3-1/TRBV3-2
CASSQDSGVHSYEQYF
>TRBJ1-1|TRBV6-5
CASSYSRTANTEAFF
>TRBJ2-2|TRBV24-1
CATSDLHWNTGELFF
>TRBJ2-7|TRBV20-1
CSARQGGEQYF
>TRBJ1-1|TRBV29-1
CSAARIWQGGTEVFF
>TRBJ2-7|TRBV15
CATSIKEQGSSYEQYF
>TRBJ2-7|TRBV5-1
CASSLGQGLFGEQYF
>TRBJ1-5|TRBV28
CASQHGQGAWRGNQPQHF
>TRBJ2-7|TRBV12-2
CASRPNRGFIRKQYF
>TRBJ2-7|TRBV27
CASSLFSPSTGYSYEQYF
>TRBJ2-7|TRBV10-1
CASSAGTETGFYEQYF
>TRBJ2-7|TRBV12-3/TRBV12-4
CASSLRDYEQYF
>TRBJ2-1|TRBV4-3
CASSQETPGQGYNEQFF
>TRBJ2-5|TRBV13
CASSEEGTAETQYF
>TRBJ1-1|TRBV2
CASSDDREAFF
>TRBJ2-2|TRBV7-3
CASSRGSGQQNTGELFF
>TRBJ2-7|TRBV3-1/TRBV3-2
CASSPHYTGTASYEQYF
>TRBJ2-7|TRBV6-5
CASSRLAGSYEQYF
>TRBJ1-6|TRBV4-1
CASSQGRVRNSPLHF
>TRBJ2-2|TRBV7-9
CASSPPGGVPNTGELFF
>TRBJ2-5|TRBV5-6
CASSLAGLAQETQYF
>TRBJ1-3|TRBV27
CASSLRPGRNTIYF
>TRBJ2-3|TRBV19
CASSTRTRTDTQYF
>TRBJ2-2|TRBV7-9
CASTPTINTGELFF
>TRBJ2-1|TRBV24-1
CATSDTKGQGNGNEQFF
>TRBJ2-3|TRBV4-3
CASSQDTGGTDTQYF
>TRBJ2-7|TRBV9
CASSAGKGEQYF
>TRBJ2-3|TRBV28
CASSPPSGKGTDTQYF
>TRBJ2-2|TRBV14
CASSWSLVSSGELFF
>TRBJ1-4|TRBV27
CASSPGIQGNEKLFF
>TRBJ2-2|TRBV7-9
CASSFPGLAPDTGELFF
>TRBJ2-7|TRBV11-2
CASSAGWGTYEQYF
>TRBJ2-7|TRBV20-1
CSASKWAGTYEQYF
>TRBJ1-2|TRBV7-9
CASDSGRFNGYTF
>TRBJ2-2|TRBV9
CASSVKLVGGELFF
>TRBJ2-7|TRBV5-1
CASSLRGYEQYF
>TRBJ2-7|TRBV15
CATSRGSGSGRNEQYF
>TRBJ2-5|TRBV4-1
CASSHARETQYF
>TRBJ1-1|TRBV14
CASSQEAGRMNTEAFF
>TRBJ2-7|TRBV21-1
CASSTHREQYF
>TRBJ2-7|TRBV18
CASSRSEAGEQYF
>TRBJ1-1|TRBV7-2
CASSLLGANTEAFF
>TRBJ2-5|TRBV6-5
CASSYDSGIRETQYF
>TRBJ1-2|TRBV7-2
CASSPRTQGNYGYTF